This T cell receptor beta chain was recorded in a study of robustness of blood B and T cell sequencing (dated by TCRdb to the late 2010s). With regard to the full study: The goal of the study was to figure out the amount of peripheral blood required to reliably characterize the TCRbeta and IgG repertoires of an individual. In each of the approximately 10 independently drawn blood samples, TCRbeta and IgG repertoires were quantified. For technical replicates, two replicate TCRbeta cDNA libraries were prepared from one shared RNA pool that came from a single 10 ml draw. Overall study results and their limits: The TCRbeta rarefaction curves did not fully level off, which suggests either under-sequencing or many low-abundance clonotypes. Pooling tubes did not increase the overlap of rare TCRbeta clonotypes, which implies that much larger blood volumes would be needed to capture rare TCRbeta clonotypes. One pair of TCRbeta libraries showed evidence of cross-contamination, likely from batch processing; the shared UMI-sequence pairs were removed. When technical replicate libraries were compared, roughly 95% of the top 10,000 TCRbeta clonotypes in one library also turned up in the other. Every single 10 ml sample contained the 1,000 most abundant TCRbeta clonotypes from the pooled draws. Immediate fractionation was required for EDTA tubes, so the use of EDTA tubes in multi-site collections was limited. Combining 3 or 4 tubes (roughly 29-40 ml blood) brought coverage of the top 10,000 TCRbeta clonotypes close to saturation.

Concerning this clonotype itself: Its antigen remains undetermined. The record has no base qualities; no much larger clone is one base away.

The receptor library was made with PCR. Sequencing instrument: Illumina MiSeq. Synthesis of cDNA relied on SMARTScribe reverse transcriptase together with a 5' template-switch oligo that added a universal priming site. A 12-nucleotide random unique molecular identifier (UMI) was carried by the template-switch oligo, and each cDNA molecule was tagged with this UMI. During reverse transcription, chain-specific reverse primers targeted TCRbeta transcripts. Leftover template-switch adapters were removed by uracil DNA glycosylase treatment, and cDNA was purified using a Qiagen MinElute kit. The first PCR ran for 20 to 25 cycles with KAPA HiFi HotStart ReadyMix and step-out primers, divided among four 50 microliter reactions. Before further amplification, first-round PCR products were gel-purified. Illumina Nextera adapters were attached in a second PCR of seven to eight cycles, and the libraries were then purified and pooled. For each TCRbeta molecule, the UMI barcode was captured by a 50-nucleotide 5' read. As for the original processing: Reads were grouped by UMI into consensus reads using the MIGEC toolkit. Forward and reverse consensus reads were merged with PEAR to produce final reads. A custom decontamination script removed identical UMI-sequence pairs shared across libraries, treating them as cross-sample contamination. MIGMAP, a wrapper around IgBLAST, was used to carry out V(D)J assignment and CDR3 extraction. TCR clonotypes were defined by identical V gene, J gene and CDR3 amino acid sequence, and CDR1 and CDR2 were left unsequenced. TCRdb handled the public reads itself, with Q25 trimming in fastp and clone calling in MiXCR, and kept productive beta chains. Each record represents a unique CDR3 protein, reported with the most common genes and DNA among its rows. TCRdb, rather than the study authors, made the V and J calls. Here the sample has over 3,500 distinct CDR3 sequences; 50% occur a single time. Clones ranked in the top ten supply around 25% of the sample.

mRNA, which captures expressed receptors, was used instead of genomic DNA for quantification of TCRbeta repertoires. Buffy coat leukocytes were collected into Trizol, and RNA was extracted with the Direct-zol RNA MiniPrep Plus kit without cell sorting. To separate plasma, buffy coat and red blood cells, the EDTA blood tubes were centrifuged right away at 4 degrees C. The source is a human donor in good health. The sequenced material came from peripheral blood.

At the DNA level, the sequence is TGTGCCAGCAGCTTAGGGGGCGCGAAGATCAATGAGCAGTTCTTC. It codes for CASSLGGAKINEQFF. This sequence uses TRBV11-3 and TRBJ2-1; TRBD1 might be the D gene, on 5 matching bases. In the germline V gene, CDR1 corresponds to SGHNT and CDR2 to YENEEA. V and J are truncated by 1 base and 6 bases respectively, leaving an intervening sequence of 13 bases. The CDR3 holds 15 amino acids from the cysteine to the phenylalanine. Only the CDR3 part of the read is kept: 45 bases, read in frame from the first base. With the rest looked up from the reference TRBV11-3 and TRBJ2-1 genes rather than sequenced, the full variable domain is EAGVVQSPRYKIIEKKQPVAFWCNPISGHNTLYWYLQNLGQGPELLIRYENEEAVDDSQLPKDRFSAERLKGVDSTLKIQPAELGDSAVYLCASSLGGAKINEQFFGPGTRLTVL.